What follows are 10 T cell receptor beta chains derived from one specimen sequenced in a study of identical twins. In TCRdb, the 5' RACE reads were re-called with MiXCR into one record per CDR3 protein. In the table there are roughly 690,000 distinct CDR3 sequences, less than 7% of which are singletons. The sample was naive T cells sorted from blood. The source of these receptors is a man between 18 and 29 years old in good health.

This clonotype has a handful of counts. The rearrangement uses TRBV25-1 and TRBJ1-6, with 8 nucleotides matching TRBD1. Looked up from germline, CDR1 is MGHDK and CDR2 is SYGVNS. Trimming at V came to 2 bases and at J to 9 bases, leaving 6 bases not matched to a gene. This CDR3 has 15 amino acids. Here the CDR3 DNA reads TGTGCCAGCAGTGAACGGGGACAGGTTGTTTCACCCCTCCACTTT. It yields the protein CASSERGQVVSPLHF.

The rearrangement links TRBV10-3 to TRBJ1-2, with D tentatively TRBD1 (6 bases). V shed 5 bases and J shed 1 base, with 14 bases lying between them. This CDR3 has 15 residues. Looked up from germline, CDR1 is ENHRY and CDR2 is SYGVKD. The CDR3 sequence is CAISSGAGINYGYTF. CDR3 nucleotide sequence: TGTGCCATCAGTTCAGGGGCAGGAATTAACTATGGCTACACCTTC.

The chain combines TRBV11-2 with TRBJ2-5; 10 nucleotides align to TRBD1. Germline CDR1 is SGHAT and CDR2 is FQNNGV. The CDR3 loop spans 15 amino acids. J was trimmed by 8 bases and V by 5 bases; bases with no gene match: 11. The CDR3 region has the DNA TGTGCCAGCAGCCTAATCCGGGACAGGGGAGAAACCCAGTACTTC. Amino acid sequence: CASSLIRDRGETQYF.

This chain links TRBV11-2 with TRBJ2-1, with a weak D call TRBD2 (6 bases). The V gene lost 4 bases and the J gene lost 6 bases, with 22 bases spanning the gap. The length of the CDR3 is 17 residues. CDR1 SGHAT and CDR2 FQNNGV come from the germline V gene. CDR3 bases: TGTGCCAGCAGCTCGTTAGCGGCATTGACGCTTCGCAATGAGCAGTTCTTC. It specifies CASSSLAALTLRNEQFF.

This clonotype occurred many times. The chain links TRBV12-3 or TRBV12-4 to TRBJ2-2; D not certain. The CDR3 length is 13 residues. Deletions cut 10 bases from V and 8 bases from J, with 17 bases between. The CDR3 sequence is CATTDLHGGELFF. In nucleotides, the CDR3 is TGTGCCACGACTGATCTGCATGGAGGGGAGCTGTTTTTT.

V and J are TRBV5-1 and TRBJ2-5, with D possibly matching TRBD2 (5 bases). Germline CDR1 and CDR2: SGHRS and YFSETQ. This CDR3 has 12 amino acids. With 7 bases removed from V and 2 bases from J, the gap between germline ends came to 9 bases. Here the CDR3 reads CASGGVQETQYF. Here the CDR3 DNA reads TGCGCCAGCGGAGGAGTTCAAGAGACCCAGTACTTC.

This clonotype was counted a few times. V gene TRBV3-1 combines with J gene TRBJ2-3, with D perhaps given as TRBD1 or TRBD2 (5 bases each). Germline V CDR1 and CDR2: LGHDT, YNNKEL (reference sequence). Trimming removed 4 bases from V and 8 bases from J, with 16 bases in between. This CDR3 has 14 residues. CDR3 in amino acids: CASSPEGQGGTQYF. The CDR3 DNA reads TGTGCCAGCAGCCCAGAGGGCCAGGGCGGTACGCAGTATTTT.

This clonotype was counted at least ten times. The chain employs TRBV28 and TRBJ2-7; either TRBD1 or TRBD2 may supply D (7 bases each). Germline V gene data show CDR1 as MDHEN and CDR2 as SYDVKM. The CDR3 covers 15 residues. Trimming took 5 bases from V and 1 from J, leaving 15 bases between them. DNA for the CDR3: TGTGCCAGCAGTGGGGACAGAGCGGGGTCCTACGAGCAGTACTTC. It yields the protein CASSGDRAGSYEQYF.

In its sample, this clonotype was seen many times. The chain has TRBV27 and TRBJ2-3, with D possibly matching TRBD2 (6 bases). From germline, CDR1 is MNHEY and CDR2 SMNVEV (reference sequence). The V and J ends lost 8 bases and 6 bases respectively, with 12 bases between them. CDR3 length: 12 residues. The CDR3 DNA follows: TGTGCCAGCCGGGCGGGACCGGATACGCAGTATTTT. This encodes CASRAGPDTQYF.

There are many counts of this clonotype. V usage is TRBV5-1 and J usage is TRBJ2-1; 11 positions match TRBD1. The trim removed 1 base at V and 6 bases at J, leaving 6 bases unmatched. CDR3 length equals 16 residues. CDR1 is SGHRS and CDR2 is YFSETQ in the germline V gene. CDR3 in amino acids: CASSLQFGTGGNEQFF. Written as DNA, the CDR3 is TGCGCCAGCAGCTTGCAGTTCGGGACAGGGGGCAATGAGCAGTTCTTC.